Detailed here is one TCR beta chain. Its antigen remains unknown. The data were obtained in a study of OX40 agonist ivuxolimab in advanced cancers. Across the study: Every patient in dose escalation had hepatocellular carcinoma, melanoma, renal cell or head and neck cancer. Mean age 60 years, range about 23 to 80; about 85% male.

Study conclusions and caveats: By week 6 at 0.1 to 3.0 mg/kg, blood CD4+ and CD8+ T cells had expanded clonally. The mean number of expanded clones was higher in CD8+ T cells than in CD4+.

V lost 2 bases and J lost 4, with 9 bases in between. The CDR3 contains 13 residues. Germline V gives CDR1 GTSNPN, CDR2 SVGIG (reference sequence). Only in-frame clones appear in the TCRdb table, and some are missing; sequencing was by immunoSEQ multiplex PCR. The table records 95,000 to 100,000 clones, more than 85% of them present only once. The chain joins TRBV30 to TRBJ1-5; D gene unclear. The sequenced sample was CD4+ or CD8+ T cells sorted from blood, obtained in a trial of the OX40 agonist ivuxolimab. This receptor was identified in an adult with an advanced solid tumor such as melanoma, head and neck, liver or kidney cancer. CDR3 region: CAWSRRENQPQHF. CDR3 coding DNA: TGTGCCTGGAGTCGAAGAGAGAATCAGCCCCAGCATTTT.